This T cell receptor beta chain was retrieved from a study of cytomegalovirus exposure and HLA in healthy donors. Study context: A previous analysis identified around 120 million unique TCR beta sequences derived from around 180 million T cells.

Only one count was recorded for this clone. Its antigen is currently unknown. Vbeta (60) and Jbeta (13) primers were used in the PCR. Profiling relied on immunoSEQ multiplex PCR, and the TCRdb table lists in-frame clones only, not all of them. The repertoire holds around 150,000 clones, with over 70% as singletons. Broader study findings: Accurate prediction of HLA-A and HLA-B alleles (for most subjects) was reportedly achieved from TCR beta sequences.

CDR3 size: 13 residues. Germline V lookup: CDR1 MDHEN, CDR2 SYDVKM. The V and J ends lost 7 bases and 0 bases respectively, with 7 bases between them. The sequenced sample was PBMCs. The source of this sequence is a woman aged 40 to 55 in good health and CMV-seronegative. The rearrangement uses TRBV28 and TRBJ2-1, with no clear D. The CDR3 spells CASKASSYNEQFF. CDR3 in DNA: TGTGCCAGCAAGGCTAGCTCCTACAATGAGCAGTTCTTC.